The clone carrying this TCR beta chain has just a few counts. The antigen remains unidentified. The PCR employed 60 Vbeta primers together with 13 Jbeta primers. Authors' analysis steps: About 11 million of the about 80 million unique TCR beta chains counted in a later analysis were shared. Here immunoSEQ multiplex PCR was the method, and the copy in TCRdb shows in-frame clones only, minus some. The V and J calls and clone size are taken from that table; D and trimming were inferred from the DNA. The table lists tens of thousands of clones, approximately 71% of them singletons. This sample is part of a study of cytomegalovirus exposure and HLA in healthy donors. Per germline, CDR1 SGHRS and CDR2 YFSETQ. CDR3 length: 12 residues. V gave up 4 bases and J gave up 4 bases; unmatched junction bases: 2. Study-level results: In a later analysis, several top co-occurrence clusters appeared linked to parvovirus B19, influenza, CMV and Epstein-Barr virus. The study found most TCR sequences rare, yet found some public TCRs in many donors. The productive fraction for most TCR beta V segments was about 87% or about 30% in an earlier analysis.

Source material: PBMCs. The rearrangement uses TRBV5-1 and TRBJ2-7, with 7 bases matching TRBD2. The clonotype was recovered from a man aged 50 to 59 in good health and CMV-seronegative. CDR3 in DNA: TGCGCCAGCAGCGACGGGGGGTACGAGCAGTACTTC. Translated: CASSDGGYEQYF. Full variable domain (remainder filled in from reference TRBV5-1 and TRBJ2-7): KAGVTQTPRYLIKTRGQQVTLSCSPISGHRSVSWYQQTPGQGLQFLFEYFSETQRNKGNFPGRFSGRQFSNSRSEMNVSTLELGDSALYLCASSDGGYEQYFGPGTRLTVT.